Below, 4 T cell receptor beta chains from the same sample are listed, as sequenced in a study of human T cells and chemical hapten exposure. Via MiXCR, TCRdb re-called the RACE reads, giving one row per CDR3 protein. The sample comprises about 89,000 distinct CDR3 sequences, under 14% of which are singletons, and under 3.5% rests with the top ten. The time point is: pre-sensitization, week 0. The treatment here: therapeutic diphenylcyclopropenone sensitization with weekly scalp DPC. The material sequenced was whole blood, taken in connection with sensitization to the hapten diphenylcyclopropenone (DPC). Receptor source: an older woman with alopecia areata. Some clones in this sample may be carry-over from other donors' samples.

The rearrangement joins TRBV3-1 to TRBJ1-1; no reliable D call. The length of the CDR3 is 15 residues. V lost 1 base and J lost 1, with 10 bases in between. Looked up from germline, CDR1 is LGHDT and CDR2 is YNNKEL (reference sequence). The CDR3 region has the DNA TGTGCCAGCAGCCAAGGTGTACAGTCGAACACTGAAGCTTTCTTT. Translating it yields CASSQGVQSNTEAFF.

This clonotype was picked up many times. The chain has TRBV5-1 and TRBJ2-5; 12 nucleotides match TRBD2. Germline assignment: CDR1 SGHRS and CDR2 YFSETQ. The CDR3 loop spans 16 amino acids. J was trimmed by 1 base and V by 3 bases; bases with no gene match: 4. The CDR3 nucleotides are TGCGCCAGCAGCTCCGGGACTAGCGGGTTCCAAGAGACCCAGTACTTC. Translated: CASSSGTSGFQETQYF.

This clonotype turned up a few times. This chain joins TRBV6-2 or TRBV6-3 and TRBJ2-1, with TRBD2 matching 10 bases. The junction had 4 bases not matched to a gene; V was cut back by 6 bases and J by 5 bases. CDR1 is MNHEY and CDR2 is SVGEGT in the germline V gene. This CDR3 has 14 residues. The CDR3 is CASSRSGGHNEQFF. The CDR3 DNA is TGTGCCAGCAGCCGTAGCGGGGGGCACAATGAGCAGTTCTTC.

V gene TRBV6-1 combines with J gene TRBJ1-1, with 7 bases aligning to TRBD1. After removal of 7 bases from V and 8 bases from J, the junction contained 13 bases not matched to a gene. This CDR3 is 14 amino acids long. Germline-derived CDR1 and CDR2 are MNHNS and SASEGT. The CDR3 DNA reads as TGTGCCAGCATTAGACCGGGACAGTCAGAGGAAGCTTTCTTT. Its protein is CASIRPGQSEEAFF.